This T cell receptor beta chain was obtained from a study of early T cells in non-severe SARS-CoV-2 infection. Study information: RNA in bulk from unsorted whole blood was sequenced, and chains were unpaired. Regarding the study as a whole: VDJdb-based matching was biased toward anti-spike CD8 responses and missed private and CD4 specificities.

This clonotype was counted ten times or more. The target antigen is unknown. Each CDR3 protein gets one entry after TCRdb re-called the 5' RACE reads with MiXCR. Of tens of thousands of distinct CDR3 sequences in the sample, approximately 8% were seen once. The sample was whole blood, taken at baseline. The sequence was obtained from an adult who was a healthcare worker with PCR-confirmed SARS-CoV-2 infection or an uninfected control (not recorded which).

As DNA, the CDR3 is TGTGCCAGCTCACCCACGGTGGGAGAGACCCAGTACTTC. This encodes CASSPTVGETQYF. This sequence joins TRBV18 and TRBJ2-5; D call uncertain. Germline CDR1 reads KGHSH; CDR2 reads LQKENI. V was clipped by 3 bases and J by 4 bases, with 9 bases between them. The length of the CDR3 is 13 residues.